These T cell receptor beta chains were read from a single sample in a study of shared clonotypes between healthy human individuals. TCRdb keeps only in-frame clones here, not all; method: immunoSEQ multiplex PCR. Altogether about 2.1 million clones are present, around 93% being singletons, with the ten largest covering under 2%. Sequencing was performed on naive CD8+ T cells from PBMCs. These receptor sequences come from a man between 18 and 35 years old in good health. Some clones in this sample may be carry-over from other donors' samples. Both conserved end residues are part of each CDR3. The order of the fields is J gene, V gene, clone size, D gene, CDR3 DNA, CDR3 protein. The D gene is left open where the match is weak. The listing skips clone size in some rows; elsewhere it reads once, few, many or a size class.

TRBJ1-4 | TRBV27 | - | - | TGTGCCAGCAGTTCAGGAGGGGGAGCTGAAAAACTGTTTTTT | CASSSGGGAEKLFF
TRBJ1-5 | TRBV5-5 | - | TRBD1 | TGTGCCAGCAGCTTTGACTCAGGGACAGGGTGGTTTCAGCCCCAGCATTTT | CASSFDSGTGWFQPQHF
TRBJ2-5 | TRBV27 | - | TRBD2 | TGTGCCAGCAGTTTAGTAGCGGGAAAGTACCAAGAGACCCAGTACTTC | CASSLVAGKYQETQYF
TRBJ2-7 | TRBV7-3 | - | - | TGTGCCAGCAACCTCTGGGTTTCGGTTTACGAGCAGTACTTC | CASNLWVSVYEQYF
TRBJ1-1 | TRBV4-3 | - | - | TGCGCCAGCAGCCAAGACCCGGGTTTAAGAACTGAAGCTTTCTTT | CASSQDPGLRTEAFF
TRBJ1-1 | TRBV29-1 | few | TRBD1 | TGCAGCGTTCGGACAGGATCGAACACTGAAGCTTTCTTT | CSVRTGSNTEAFF
TRBJ1-5 | TRBV9 | - | - | TGTGCCAGCAGCGAAGGAGATCAGCCCCAGCATTTT | CASSEGDQPQHF
TRBJ1-2 | TRBV27 | - | - | TGTGCCAGCAGTTTATCTTGGGGAACTGGAGATGGCTACACCTTC | CASSLSWGTGDGYTF
TRBJ2-5 | TRBV28 | - | - | TGTGCCAGCACGCACCAAGAGACCCAGTACTTC | CASTHQETQYF
TRBJ2-1 | TRBV4-3 | - | - | TGCGCCAGCAGCCAAGATGGAGTAGCGCACAATGAGCAGTTCTTC | CASSQDGVAHNEQFF
TRBJ2-7 | TRBV19 | - | - | TGTGCCAGTAGTATCGGATCCCCCTACGAGCAGTACTTC | CASSIGSPYEQYF
TRBJ1-1 | TRBV6-5 | once | TRBD1 | TGTGCCAGCAGCCAGACAGGGGACTCCACTGAAGCTTTCTTT | CASSQTGDSTEAFF
TRBJ2-7 | TRBV28 | - | TRBD1 | TGTGCCAGCAGTTTAAAAGGGGGCGCGTACGAGCAGTACTTC | CASSLKGGAYEQYF
TRBJ2-2 | TRBV5-4 | - | TRBD2 | TGTGCCAGCAGCTTACTAGCGGGAGCCGTCGGGGAGCTGTTTTTT | CASSLLAGAVGELFF
TRBJ2-7 | TRBV6-5 | - | TRBD1 | TGTGCCAGCAGTTACTCGACGGGACAGAGCTCCTACGAGCAGTACTTC | CASSYSTGQSSYEQYF
TRBJ1-1 | TRBV5-6 | - | TRBD1 | TGTGCCAGCAGCTTGGGCAGGGGGACTGAAGCTTTCTTT | CASSLGRGTEAFF
TRBJ2-7 | TRBV2 | - | TRBD2 | TGTGCCAGCAGGGCGACTAGCGGAAGCTCCTACGAGCAGTACTTC | CASRATSGSSYEQYF
TRBJ2-1 | TRBV4-1 | - | - | TGCGCCAGCAGCCAAGAGTTGGAGGAGTTATCTTACAATGAGCAGTTCTTC | CASSQELEELSYNEQFF
TRBJ2-1 | TRBV14 | - | - | TGTGCCAGCAGCCTCTGGGCCCACAATGAGCAGTTCTTC | CASSLWAHNEQFF
TRBJ2-1 | TRBV7-9 | - | TRBD2 | TGTGCCAGCAGCTTGGCTAGCGGGGGGAACTACAATGAGCAGTTCTTC | CASSLASGGNYNEQFF
TRBJ1-2 | TRBV4-2 | - | TRBD1 | TGTGCCAGCAGCCATAGTACAGGGGATTCGGATGGCTACACCTTC | CASSHSTGDSDGYTF
TRBJ2-5 | TRBV11-3 | - | TRBD2 | TGTGCCAGCAGCTCCGTGGCGGGGGGTTCGGAGACCCAGTACTTC | CASSSVAGGSETQYF
TRBJ1-2 | TRBV6-1 | - | - | TGTGCCAGCGGAAACCGACAGGAAACTAACTATGGCTACACCTTC | CASGNRQETNYGYTF
TRBJ2-3 | TRBV27 | once | TRBD1 | TGTGCCAGCCAGCTCCGGGACAGGAGCACAGATACGCAGTATTTT | CASQLRDRSTDTQYF
TRBJ1-4 | TRBV27 | once | - | TGTGCCAGCAGTTCCGAGATTACAACTAATGAAAAACTGTTTTTT | CASSSEITTNEKLFF
TRBJ2-7 | TRBV21-1 | - | - | TGTCGCCGTCCGAATGAAGCGGGAGGAAAAGTCTACGAGCAGTACTTC | CRRPNEAGGKVYEQYF
TRBJ2-7 | TRBV25-1 | - | - | TGTGCCAGCGCCCTGTGGGGATCGTCCTACGAGCAGTACTTC | CASALWGSSYEQYF
TRBJ1-3 | TRBV7-8 | - | - | TGTGCCAGCAGGAAGTCTTTGGGCTCTGGAAACACCATATATTTT | CASRKSLGSGNTIYF
TRBJ1-1 | TRBV6-1 | - | - | TGTGCCAGCAGTGGCAACAGGGTAGGCACTGAAGCTTTCTTT | CASSGNRVGTEAFF
TRBJ2-1 | TRBV28 | - | - | TGTGCCAGCAGCCAGGGAAATGAGCAGTTCTTC | CASSQGNEQFF
TRBJ2-4 | TRBV7-9 | - | TRBD1 | TGTGCCAGCAGCCCCGAGTGGGACAGGGGAAACATTCAGTACTTC | CASSPEWDRGNIQYF
TRBJ1-1 | TRBV28 | - | - | TGTGCCAGCAGTTTAATCGAGGGCACTGAAGCTTTCTTT | CASSLIEGTEAFF
TRBJ1-1 | TRBV27 | - | - | TGTGCCAGCGGTATACGTATGGGCACTGAAGCTTTCTTT | CASGIRMGTEAFF